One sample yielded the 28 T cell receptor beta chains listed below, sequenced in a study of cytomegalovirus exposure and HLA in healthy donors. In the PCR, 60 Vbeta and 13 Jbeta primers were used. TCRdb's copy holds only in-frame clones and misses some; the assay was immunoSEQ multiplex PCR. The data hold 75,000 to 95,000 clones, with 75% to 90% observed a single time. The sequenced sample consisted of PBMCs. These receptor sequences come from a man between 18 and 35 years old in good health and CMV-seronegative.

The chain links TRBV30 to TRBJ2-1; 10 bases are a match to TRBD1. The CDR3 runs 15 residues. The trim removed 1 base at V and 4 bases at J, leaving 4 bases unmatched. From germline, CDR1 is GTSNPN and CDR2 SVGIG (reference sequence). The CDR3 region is CAWSAGQGIYNEQFF. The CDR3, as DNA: TGTGCCTGGAGTGCGGGACAGGGGATTTACAATGAGCAGTTCTTC.

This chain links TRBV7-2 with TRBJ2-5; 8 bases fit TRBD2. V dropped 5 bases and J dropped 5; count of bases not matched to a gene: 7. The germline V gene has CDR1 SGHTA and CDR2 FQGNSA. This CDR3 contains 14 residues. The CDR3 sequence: CASSPRTGGETQYF. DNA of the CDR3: TGTGCCAGCAGCCCCCGGACGGGGGGGGAGACCCAGTACTTC.

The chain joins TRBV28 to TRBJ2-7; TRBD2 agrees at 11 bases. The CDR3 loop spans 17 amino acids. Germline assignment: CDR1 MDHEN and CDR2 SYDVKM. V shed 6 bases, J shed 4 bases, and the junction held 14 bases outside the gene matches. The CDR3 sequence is CASSLETGTSGKYEQYF. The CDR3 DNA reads TGTGCCAGCAGCCTAGAAACCGGGACTAGCGGAAAATACGAGCAGTACTTC.

The CDR3 DNA follows: TGTGCCAGCAGCGCTCAGTCGGGACACCCGAGCAATCAGCCCCAGCATTTT. This gives the protein CASSAQSGHPSNQPQHF. The chain couples TRBV2 to TRBJ1-5; perhaps TRBD1 as D (6 bases). V was shortened by 6 bases and J by 1 base, with 19 bases between the two germline ends. The V gene's germline CDR1 is SNHLY and CDR2 FYNNEI. The CDR3 is 17 residues long.

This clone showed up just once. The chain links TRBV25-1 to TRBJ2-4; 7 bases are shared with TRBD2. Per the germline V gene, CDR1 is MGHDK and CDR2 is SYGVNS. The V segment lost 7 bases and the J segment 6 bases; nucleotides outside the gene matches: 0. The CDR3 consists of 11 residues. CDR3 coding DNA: TGTGCCAGCACTAGCGGAAACATTCAGTACTTC. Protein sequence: CASTSGNIQYF. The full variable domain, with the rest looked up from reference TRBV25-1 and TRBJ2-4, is EADIYQTPRYLVIGTGKKITLECSQTMGHDKMYWYQQDPGMELHLIHYSYGVNSTEKGDLSSESTVSRIRTEHFPLTLESARPSHTSQYLCASTSGNIQYFGAGTRLSVL.

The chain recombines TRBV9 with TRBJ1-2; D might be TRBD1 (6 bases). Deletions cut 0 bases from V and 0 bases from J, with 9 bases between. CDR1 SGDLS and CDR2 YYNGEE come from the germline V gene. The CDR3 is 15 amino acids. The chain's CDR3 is CASSVVPGANYGYTF. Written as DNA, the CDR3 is TGTGCCAGCAGCGTAGTACCAGGGGCTAACTATGGCTACACCTTC.

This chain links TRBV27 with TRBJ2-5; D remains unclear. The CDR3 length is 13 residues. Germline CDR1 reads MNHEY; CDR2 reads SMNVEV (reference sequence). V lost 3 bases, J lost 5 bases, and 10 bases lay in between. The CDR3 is CASSFTERETQYF. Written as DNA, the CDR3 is TGTGCCAGCAGTTTCACCGAGAGGGAGACCCAGTACTTC.

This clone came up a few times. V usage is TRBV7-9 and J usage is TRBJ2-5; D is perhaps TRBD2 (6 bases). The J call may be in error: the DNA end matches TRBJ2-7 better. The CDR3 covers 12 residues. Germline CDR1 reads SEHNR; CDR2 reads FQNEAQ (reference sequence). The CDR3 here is CASSRGNYEQYF. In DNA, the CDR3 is TGTGCCAGCAGCCGGGGGAACTACGAGCAGTACTTC.

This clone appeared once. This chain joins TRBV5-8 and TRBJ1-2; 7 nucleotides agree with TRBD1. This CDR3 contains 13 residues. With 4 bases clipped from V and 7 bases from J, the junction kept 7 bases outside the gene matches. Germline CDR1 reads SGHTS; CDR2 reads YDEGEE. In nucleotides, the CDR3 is TGTGCCAGCAGCCTTGACAGGGTAACTGGCTACACCTTC. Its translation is CASSLDRVTGYTF.

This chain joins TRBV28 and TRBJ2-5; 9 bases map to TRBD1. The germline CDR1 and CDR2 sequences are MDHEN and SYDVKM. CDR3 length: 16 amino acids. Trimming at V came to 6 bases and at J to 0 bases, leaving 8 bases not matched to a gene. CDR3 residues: CASSPGDRAYQETQYF. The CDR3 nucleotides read TGTGCCAGCAGCCCAGGGGACAGGGCATACCAAGAGACCCAGTACTTC.

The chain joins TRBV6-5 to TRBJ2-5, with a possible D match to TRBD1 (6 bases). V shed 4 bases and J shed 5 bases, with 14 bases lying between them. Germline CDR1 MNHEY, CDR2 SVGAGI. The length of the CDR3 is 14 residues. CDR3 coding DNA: TGTGCCAGCAGTTCGGGACACCCCCGCGAGACCCAGTACTTC. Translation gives CASSSGHPRETQYF.

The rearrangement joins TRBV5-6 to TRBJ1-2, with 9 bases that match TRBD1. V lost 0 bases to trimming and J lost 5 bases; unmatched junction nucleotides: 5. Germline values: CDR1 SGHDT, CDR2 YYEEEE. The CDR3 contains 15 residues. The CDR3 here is CASSLGTGVYYGYTF. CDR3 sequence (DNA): TGTGCCAGCAGCTTGGGGACAGGGGTTTATTATGGCTACACCTTC.

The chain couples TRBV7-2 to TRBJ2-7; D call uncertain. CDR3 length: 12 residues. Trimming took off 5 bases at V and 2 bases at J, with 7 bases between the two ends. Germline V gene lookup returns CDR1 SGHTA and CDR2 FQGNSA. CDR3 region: CASSQATYEQYF. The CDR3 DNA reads TGTGCCAGCAGCCAAGCCACCTACGAGCAGTACTTC.

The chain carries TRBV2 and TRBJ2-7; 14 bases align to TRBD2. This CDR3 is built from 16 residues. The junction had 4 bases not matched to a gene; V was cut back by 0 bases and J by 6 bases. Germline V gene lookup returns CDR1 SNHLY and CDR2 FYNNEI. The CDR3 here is CASSEALGLAGGEQYF. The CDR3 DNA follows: TGTGCCAGCAGTGAAGCGCTTGGACTAGCGGGAGGCGAGCAGTACTTC.

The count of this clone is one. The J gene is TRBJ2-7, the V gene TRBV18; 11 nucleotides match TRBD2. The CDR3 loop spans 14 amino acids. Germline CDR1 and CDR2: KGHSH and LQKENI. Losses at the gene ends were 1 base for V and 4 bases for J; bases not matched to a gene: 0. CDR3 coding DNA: TGTGCCAGCTCACCACGGACTAGCGGGTACGAGCAGTACTTC. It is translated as CASSPRTSGYEQYF. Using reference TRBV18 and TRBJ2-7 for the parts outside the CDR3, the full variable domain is NAGVMQNPRHLVRRRGQEARLRCSPMKGHSHVYWYRQLPEEGLKFMVYLQKENIIDESGMPKERFSAEFPKEGPSILRIQQVVRGDSAAYFCASSPRTSGYEQYFGPGTRLTVT.

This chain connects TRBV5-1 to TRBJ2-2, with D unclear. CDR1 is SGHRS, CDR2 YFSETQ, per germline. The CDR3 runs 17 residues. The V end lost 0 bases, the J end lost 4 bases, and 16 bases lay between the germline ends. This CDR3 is CASSLVSDFSITGELFF. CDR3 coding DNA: TGCGCCAGCAGCTTGGTTTCAGACTTTTCCATCACCGGGGAGCTGTTTTTT. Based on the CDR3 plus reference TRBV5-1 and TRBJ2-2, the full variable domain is KAGVTQTPRYLIKTRGQQVTLSCSPISGHRSVSWYQQTPGQGLQFLFEYFSETQRNKGNFPGRFSGRQFSNSRSEMNVSTLELGDSALYLCASSLVSDFSITGELFFGEGSRLTVL.

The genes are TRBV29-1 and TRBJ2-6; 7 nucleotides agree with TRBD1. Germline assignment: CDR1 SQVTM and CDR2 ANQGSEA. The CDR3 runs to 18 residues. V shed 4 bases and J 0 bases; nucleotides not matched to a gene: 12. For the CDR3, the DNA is TGCAGCGTTGTGATTTCTGGACAGGCTAGCTCTGGGGCCAACGTCCTGACTTTC. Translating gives CSVVISGQASSGANVLTF.

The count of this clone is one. The CDR3 DNA reads as TGTGCCAGCAGCCCGGGACTAGAGTCGTACGAGCAGTACTTC. Residues: CASSPGLESYEQYF. The chain is built from TRBV16 and TRBJ2-7, with TRBD2 matching 8 bases. This CDR3 has 14 amino acids. Germline values: CDR1 KGHSY, CDR2 FQNENV. J gave up 4 bases and V 4 bases, and 6 bases lay outside the gene matches.

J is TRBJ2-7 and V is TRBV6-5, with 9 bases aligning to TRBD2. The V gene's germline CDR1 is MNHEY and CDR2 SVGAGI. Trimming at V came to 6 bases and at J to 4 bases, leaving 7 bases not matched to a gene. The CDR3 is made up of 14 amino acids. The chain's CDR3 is CASRAGTSKYEQYF. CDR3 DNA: TGTGCCAGCAGAGCCGGGACTAGCAAATACGAGCAGTACTTC.

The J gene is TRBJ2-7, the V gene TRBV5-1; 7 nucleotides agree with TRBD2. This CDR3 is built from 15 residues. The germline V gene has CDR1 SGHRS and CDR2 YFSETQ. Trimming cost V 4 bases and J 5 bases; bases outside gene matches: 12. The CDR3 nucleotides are TGCGCCAGCAGCACTGGGGGGGGGTCGGTCCACGAGCAGTACTTC. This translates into CASSTGGGSVHEQYF.

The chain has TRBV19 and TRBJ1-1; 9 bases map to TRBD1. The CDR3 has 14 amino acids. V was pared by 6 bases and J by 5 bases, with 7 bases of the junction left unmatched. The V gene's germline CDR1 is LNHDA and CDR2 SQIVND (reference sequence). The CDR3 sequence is CASRQGAKGTEAFF. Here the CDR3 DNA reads TGTGCCAGTAGACAGGGGGCTAAGGGGACTGAAGCTTTCTTT.

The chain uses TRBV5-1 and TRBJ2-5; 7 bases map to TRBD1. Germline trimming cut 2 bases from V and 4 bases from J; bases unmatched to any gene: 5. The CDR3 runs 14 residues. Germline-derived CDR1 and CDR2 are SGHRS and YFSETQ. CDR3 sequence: CASSFRQGPETQYF. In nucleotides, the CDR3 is TGCGCCAGCAGCTTTCGACAGGGACCAGAGACCCAGTACTTC.

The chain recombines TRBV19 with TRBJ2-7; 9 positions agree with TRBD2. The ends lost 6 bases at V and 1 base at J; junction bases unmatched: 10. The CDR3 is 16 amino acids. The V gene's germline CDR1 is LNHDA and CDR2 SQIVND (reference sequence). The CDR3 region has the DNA TGTGCCAGTAGCCTCGGTTGGACTAGCGTATCCTACGAGCAGTACTTC. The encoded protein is CASSLGWTSVSYEQYF.

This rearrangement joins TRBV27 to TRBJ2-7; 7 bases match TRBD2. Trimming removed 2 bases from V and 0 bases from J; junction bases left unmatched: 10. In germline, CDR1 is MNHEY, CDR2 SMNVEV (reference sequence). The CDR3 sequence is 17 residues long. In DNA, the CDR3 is TGTGCCAGCAGTTTAGGTTTCCGGGGGAGGGGCTCCTACGAGCAGTACTTC. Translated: CASSLGFRGRGSYEQYF.

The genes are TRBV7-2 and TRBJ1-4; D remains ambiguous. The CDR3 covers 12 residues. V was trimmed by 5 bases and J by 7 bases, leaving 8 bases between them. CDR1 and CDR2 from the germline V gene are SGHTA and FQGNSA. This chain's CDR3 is CASSIDFEKLFF. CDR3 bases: TGTGCCAGCAGCATCGACTTTGAAAAACTGTTTTTT.

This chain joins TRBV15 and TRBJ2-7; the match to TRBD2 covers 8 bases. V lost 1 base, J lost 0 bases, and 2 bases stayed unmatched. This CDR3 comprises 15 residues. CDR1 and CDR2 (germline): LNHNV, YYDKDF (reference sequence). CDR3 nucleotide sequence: TGTGCCACCAGCAGAGGTAGCGGGGTCTCCTACGAGCAGTACTTC. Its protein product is CATSRGSGVSYEQYF.

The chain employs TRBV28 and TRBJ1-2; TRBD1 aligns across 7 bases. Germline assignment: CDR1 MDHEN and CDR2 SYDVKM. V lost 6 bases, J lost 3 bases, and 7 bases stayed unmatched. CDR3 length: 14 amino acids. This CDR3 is CASRWDRRDYGYTF. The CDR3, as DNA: TGTGCCAGCAGGTGGGACAGAAGGGACTATGGCTACACCTTC.

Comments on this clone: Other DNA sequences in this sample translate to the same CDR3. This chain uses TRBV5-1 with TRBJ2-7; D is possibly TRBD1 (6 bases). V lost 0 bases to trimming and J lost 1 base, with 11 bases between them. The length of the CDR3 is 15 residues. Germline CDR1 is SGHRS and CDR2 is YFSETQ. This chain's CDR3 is CASSLGGQGSYEQYF. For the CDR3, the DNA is TGCGCCAGCAGCTTGGGGGGGCAGGGATCCTACGAGCAGTACTTC.